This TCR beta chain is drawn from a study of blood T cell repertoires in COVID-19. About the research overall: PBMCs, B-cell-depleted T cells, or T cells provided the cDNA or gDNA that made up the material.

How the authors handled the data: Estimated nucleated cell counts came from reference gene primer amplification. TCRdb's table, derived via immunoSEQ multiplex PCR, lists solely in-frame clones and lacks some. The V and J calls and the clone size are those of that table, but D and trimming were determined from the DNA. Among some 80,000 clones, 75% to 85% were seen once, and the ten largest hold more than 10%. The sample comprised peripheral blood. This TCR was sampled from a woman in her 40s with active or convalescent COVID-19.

Here the CDR3 reads CASSPLRRSGGIDSYNEQFF. CDR3 sequence (DNA): TGTGCCAGCTCACCCCTGAGAAGATCGGGGGGAATAGACTCCTACAATGAGCAGTTCTTC. The V gene is TRBV18, the J gene TRBJ2-1, with 7 bases lining up with TRBD2. The CDR3 has 20 amino acids. Trimming at V came to 3 bases and at J to 0 bases, leaving 17 bases not matched to a gene. CDR1 KGHSH and CDR2 LQKENI come from the germline V gene. The variable domain in full, with the rest retrieved from reference TRBV18 and TRBJ2-1, is NAGVMQNPRHLVRRRGQEARLRCSPMKGHSHVYWYRQLPEEGLKFMVYLQKENIIDESGMPKERFSAEFPKEGPSILRIQQVVRGDSAAYFCASSPLRRSGGIDSYNEQFFGPGTRLTVL.